This T cell receptor beta chain was observed in a study of regulatory T cells in long-lasting Graves disease. Study-wide context: Those Graves' patients who were newly diagnosed had been on antithyroid drugs under 3 months. Study findings and constraints: Comparison showed that persistent patients shared more public clonotypes (roughly 2,500) than new patients (966). Under persistent disease, TRBV28, TRBJ1-2 and TRBJ2-5 were used preferentially.

The sample's time point: newly diagnosed GD, antithyroid drugs for less than 3 months. PBMC RNA served as the TCR library source. V shed 10 bases and J shed 7 bases, with 10 bases lying between them. The CDR3 runs 11 residues. The germline V gene has CDR1 SEHNR and CDR2 FQNEAQ (reference sequence). This clonotype showed up many times. The antigen is not known. To make TCR beta libraries, researchers used iRepertoire HTBI primers and Arm-PCR of CDR3 regions. TCRdb ran MiXCR on the multiplex PCR reads and lists one entry per CDR3 protein. The sample yields a few hundred thousand distinct CDR3 sequences, roughly 12% seen once. This sample was shared with a second study, whose subject was T cells in Graves' hyperthyroidism and ophthalmopathy.

The source is a woman aged 18-30 years with Graves disease. Sequencing used peripheral blood mononuclear cells (PBMCs), obtained at new diagnosis, from a patient treated with antithyroid drugs. The chain is built from TRBV7-9 and TRBJ2-2; D is uncertain. The CDR3 reads CATTLVGELFF. The CDR3 bases are TGTGCCACCACGCTGGTCGGGGAGCTGTTTTTT.